This record covers a single TCR beta chain. The data are from a study of blood T cell repertoires in COVID-19. In the study overall: Acute and convalescent COVID-19 samples came from the United States, Italy and Spain. From T cells, B-cell-depleted T cells, or PBMCs came the material, which was cDNA or gDNA.

V gave up 8 bases and J gave up 5 bases; unmatched junction bases: 11. This CDR3 contains 15 residues. Germline V gives CDR1 MNHEY, CDR2 SVGAGI. Authors' analysis steps: Reference gene primers were amplified, and this amplification served to estimate nucleated cell counts. Measured with immunoSEQ multiplex PCR; TCRdb has only the in-frame clones, and not every one. That table is the source of V, J and clone size, and D and trimming were worked out from the DNA. Among just over 150,000 clones listed, 75% to 90% were seen once. The TCR comes from a man aged 55 to 69 with acute or convalescent COVID-19. The sequenced sample consisted of peripheral blood. V gene TRBV6-5 combines with J gene TRBJ2-2; 7 positions agree with TRBD1. The CDR3 DNA is TGTGCCAGCTCCCCACAGGGGCTTGTAACCGGGGAGCTGTTTTTT. Its protein product is CASSPQGLVTGELFF.